The TCR beta chain under discussion was sequenced for a study of T cell repertoires in ileal Crohn's disease. About the study: All patients had surgery for stricturing (about 60%) or penetrating (39%) disease.

General study findings and limits: Compared with non-smokers, active smokers at surgery showed more clonal expansions.

Germline V gene data show CDR1 as KGHSH and CDR2 as LQKENI. Between the trimmed V and J ends, which lost 3 bases and 0 bases, there was a span of 14 bases. This CDR3 is built from 16 residues. Concerning this clone itself: As yet, its antigen is unknown.

TCRdb's table, derived via immunoSEQ multiplex PCR, lists solely in-frame clones and lacks some. The profile shows 16,000 or so clones, 80% of them singletons. The sequence came from an adult with Crohn's disease. The sample comprised ileal tissue. V gene TRBV18 combines with J gene TRBJ1-1, with D tentatively TRBD1 (5 bases). CDR3 in amino acids: CASSPKMTEMNTEAFF. The CDR3 DNA reads as TGTGCCAGCTCACCTAAAATGACAGAGATGAACACTGAAGCTTTCTTT.